This TCR beta chain derives from a study of cytotoxic CD8 clonotypes in ibrutinib-treated CLL. Points from the study as a whole: Sustained-remission patients were sampled at one set of times and progressing patients at different ones.

Germline V gene data show CDR1 as LNHDA and CDR2 as SQIVND (reference sequence). The CDR3 contains 17 residues. The germline V and J ends were trimmed by 1 base and 2 bases, with 16 bases remaining between them. With regard to this clone: Its specificity is unknown.

Here immunoSEQ multiplex PCR was the method, and the copy in TCRdb shows in-frame clones only, minus some. The table lists around 77,000 clones, around 84% of them singletons. J is TRBJ2-3 and V is TRBV19; D is perhaps TRBD1 or TRBD2 (7 bases each). This receptor was identified in a human donor with chronic lymphocytic leukemia. Sequences were derived from PBMCs, sampled at disease progression, from a patient treated with ibrutinib. The DNA for the CDR3 is TGTGCCAGTAGTATAGCCCAGGGGGGGACCTACACAGATACGCAGTATTTT. Translation gives CASSIAQGGTYTDTQYF. Full variable domain (outside the CDR3, taken from reference TRBV19 and TRBJ2-3): DGGITQSPKYLFRKEGQNVTLSCEQNLNHDAMYWYRQDPGQGLRLIYYSQIVNDFQKGDIAEGYSVSREKKESFPLTVTSAQKNPTAFYLCASSIAQGGTYTDTQYFGPGTRLTVL.